These 27 T cell receptor beta chains were sequenced from one sample in a study of T cells after yellow fever vaccination. TCRdb independently ran MiXCR on the 5' RACE reads; one entry per CDR3 protein. This table holds hundreds of thousands of distinct CDR3 sequences, over 9% found once. Sequencing was performed on PBMCs, taken on the day of the yellow fever booster vaccination. These receptors all come from a man aged 25-45 years who received the YFV17D yellow fever vaccine.

The chain joins TRBV6-2 or TRBV6-3 to TRBJ2-7; D perhaps matches TRBD2 (7 bases). CDR3 size: 15 residues. The germline V and J ends were trimmed by 5 bases and 4 bases, with 18 bases remaining between them. CDR1 is MNHEY, CDR2 SVGEGT, per germline. The CDR3 is CASSNPRGRGYEQYF. As DNA, the CDR3 is TGTGCCAGCAGTAACCCGCGGGGGCGCGGATACGAGCAGTACTTC.

The V gene is TRBV18, the J gene TRBJ2-2; 7 positions match TRBD2. This CDR3 region has 15 residues. Germline CDR1 is KGHSH and CDR2 is LQKENI. J gave up 4 bases and V 0 bases, and 2 bases lay outside the gene matches. This CDR3 is CASSPPTGGTGELFF. CDR3 sequence (DNA): TGTGCCAGCTCACCACCGACGGGGGGCACCGGGGAGCTGTTTTTT. Full variable domain (rest looked up from reference TRBV18 and TRBJ2-2): NAGVMQNPRHLVRRRGQEARLRCSPMKGHSHVYWYRQLPEEGLKFMVYLQKENIIDESGMPKERFSAEFPKEGPSILRIQQVVRGDSAAYFCASSPPTGGTGELFFGEGSRLTVL.

The chain employs TRBV20-1 and TRBJ1-3; D is undetermined. The CDR3 runs to 12 residues. The germline CDR1 and CDR2 sequences are DFQATT and SNEGSKA (reference sequence). The germline V and J ends were trimmed by 6 bases and 2 bases, with 8 bases remaining between them. The CDR3 DNA reads as TGCAGTGCACCCGTTCCTGGAAACACCATATATTTT. Its protein is CSAPVPGNTIYF.

This chain connects TRBV20-1 to TRBJ1-1, with D unclear. Germline V lookup: CDR1 DFQATT, CDR2 SNEGSKA (reference sequence). The CDR3 spans 13 residues. V shed 6 bases and J shed 1 base, with 12 bases lying between them. The CDR3: CSASGRGNTEAFF. As DNA, the CDR3 is TGCAGTGCCAGTGGACGGGGGAACACTGAAGCTTTCTTT.

Only a few counts were recorded for this clonotype. The V and J genes are TRBV20-1 and TRBJ2-3, with 7 nucleotides matching TRBD2. V lost 0 bases to trimming and J lost 5 bases; unmatched junction nucleotides: 8. The CDR3 length is 15 residues. Germline V lookup: CDR1 DFQATT, CDR2 SNEGSKA (reference sequence). CDR3 sequence: CSARDNGRFEDTQYF. CDR3 bases: TGCAGTGCTAGAGATAACGGGAGGTTTGAAGATACGCAGTATTTT.

V gene TRBV6-2 or TRBV6-3 combines with J gene TRBJ1-5; possible D gene TRBD1, 5 bases. The length of the CDR3 is 14 residues. Trimming pared 0 bases from V and 7 bases from J, leaving 10 bases between. Germline CDR1 MNHEY, CDR2 SVGEGT. CDR3 nucleotides: TGTGCCAGCAGTTACTCGTCAGGGCAACAGCCCCAGCATTTT. Residues: CASSYSSGQQPQHF.

The J gene is TRBJ2-5, the V gene TRBV6-6; D possibly corresponds to TRBD2 (6 bases). Germline V CDR1 and CDR2: MNHNY, SVGAGI (reference sequence). V was cut by 6 bases and J by 6 bases, with 20 bases left in between. CDR3 length: 15 residues. The CDR3 nucleotides are TGTGCCAGCAGGCTTTCCCAGGGAGGTAGACAGACCCAGTACTTC. It translates to CASRLSQGGRQTQYF.

J is TRBJ2-5 and V is TRBV4-2; maybe TRBD1 (5 bases). CDR1 LGHNA and CDR2 YNFKEQ come from the germline V gene. The CDR3 is 16 amino acids. Between the trimmed V and J ends, which lost 3 bases and 5 bases, there was a span of 19 bases. Here the CDR3 DNA reads TGTGCCAGCAGCCACCGAGACGGAGACCCAGGGGAGACCCAGTACTTC. This encodes CASSHRDGDPGETQYF.

This clonotype was observed a handful of times. The chain carries TRBV7-9 and TRBJ2-7; no firm D call. Trimming stripped 5 bases from V and 4 bases from J, with 12 bases between. CDR3 length: 13 residues. The germline V gene has CDR1 SEHNR and CDR2 FQNEAQ (reference sequence). The CDR3 nucleotides read TGTGCCAGCAGCCGATCCATGTTGTACGAGCAGTACTTC. The encoded protein is CASSRSMLYEQYF.

The sample holds a few counts of this clonotype. The chain couples TRBV20-1 to TRBJ1-1, with 8 bases fitting TRBD1. From germline, CDR1 is DFQATT and CDR2 SNEGSKA (reference sequence). V was clipped by 7 bases and J by 6 bases; unmatched bases: 4. The CDR3 is 11 amino acids. The CDR3 DNA is TGCAGTGGAGACAGGGGTTCTGAAGCTTTCTTT. Translation: CSGDRGSEAFF.

The chain combines TRBV5-1 with TRBJ2-1; tentatively, D is TRBD2 (5 bases). Germline assignment: CDR1 SGHRS and CDR2 YFSETQ. The V end lost 0 bases, the J end lost 15 bases, and 22 bases lay between the germline ends. The CDR3 covers 15 residues. In DNA form, the CDR3 reads TGCGCCAGCAGCTTGGGGGCCTGGTTGGGAGACGGAGTGTTCTTC. Its translation is CASSLGAWLGDGVFF.

This rearrangement joins TRBV9 to TRBJ1-2; possible D gene TRBD1, 5 bases. This CDR3 comprises 13 residues. Per germline, CDR1 SGDLS and CDR2 YYNGEE. Trimming removed 2 bases from V and 6 bases from J, with 11 bases in between. The CDR3 DNA reads as TGTGCCAGCAGCGTTCAGGGATTGGATGGCTACACCTTC. Amino acids: CASSVQGLDGYTF.

This clonotype occurred a few times. The chain is built from TRBV5-4 and TRBJ2-2, with 7 positions matching TRBD2. J gave up 5 bases and V 5 bases, and 9 bases lay outside the gene matches. CDR3 size: 15 residues. CDR1 and CDR2 from the germline V gene are SGHNT and YYREEE (reference sequence). CDR3 protein: CASRGRAETTGELFF. The CDR3, as DNA: TGTGCCAGCAGGGGGAGGGCGGAGACTACCGGGGAGCTGTTTTTT.

This sequence joins TRBV14 and TRBJ2-2; 7 bases fit TRBD2. Germline values: CDR1 SGHDN, CDR2 FVKESK. J was trimmed by 2 bases and V by 0 bases; bases with no gene match: 9. The CDR3 runs 18 residues. The CDR3 sequence: CASSQEIGLAANTGELFF. DNA for the CDR3: TGTGCCAGCAGCCAAGAGATAGGGCTAGCGGCTAACACCGGGGAGCTGTTTTTT.

This clonotype was detected a few times. The chain links TRBV7-2 to TRBJ1-5; 7 bases fit TRBD1. CDR1 and CDR2 (germline): SGHTA, FQGNSA. V was clipped by 1 base and J by 7 bases; unmatched bases: 10. This CDR3 spans 16 amino acids. Here the CDR3 DNA reads TGTGCCAGCAGCTTAGGACAGGGATCGGCGAACCAGCCCCAGCATTTT. Translating gives CASSLGQGSANQPQHF.

This clonotype occurred a few times. In DNA form, the CDR3 reads TGTGCCAGCAGCCAAGACACGACCCCCAGGGTGGGAGAGCAGTACTTC. Translating gives CASSQDTTPRVGEQYF. The chain links TRBV4-2 to TRBJ2-7; perhaps TRBD1 as D (5 bases). Germline V gene sequence: CDR1 LGHNA, CDR2 YNFKEQ. This CDR3 has 16 residues. Trimming shortened V by 0 bases and J by 7 bases, and 19 bases separated the two germline ends.

This clonotype was counted many times. This chain links TRBV5-4 with TRBJ2-2, with D hard to call. The CDR3 is made up of 17 amino acids. CDR1 is SGHNT and CDR2 is YYREEE in the germline V gene (reference sequence). Between the trimmed V and J ends, which lost 2 bases and 0 bases, there was a span of 14 bases. The CDR3 loop reads CASSLSMGTANTGELFF. The CDR3 DNA reads TGTGCCAGCAGCTTATCGATGGGCACCGCGAACACCGGGGAGCTGTTTTTT. Drawing the rest from reference TRBV5-4 and TRBJ2-2, the complete variable domain is ETGVTQSPTHLIKTRGQQVTLRCSSQSGHNTVSWYQQALGQGPQFIFQYYREEENGRGNFPPRFSGLQFPNYSSELNVNALELDDSALYLCASSLSMGTANTGELFFGEGSRLTVL.

This clonotype was counted a few times. The chain links TRBV7-2 to TRBJ2-3, with TRBD1 matching 11 bases. V lost 5 bases, J lost 2 bases, and 6 bases stayed unmatched. Germline assignment: CDR1 SGHTA and CDR2 FQGNSA. This CDR3 comprises 16 residues. The CDR3 nucleotides read TGTGCCAGCAGCAGACGGACAGGGGGCTACACAGATACGCAGTATTTT. Translation gives CASSRRTGGYTDTQYF. Supplemented by reference TRBV7-2 and TRBJ2-3, the full variable domain reads GAGVSQSPSNKVTEKGKDVELRCDPISGHTALYWYRQSLGQGLEFLIYFQGNSAPDKSGLPSDRFSAERTGGSVSTLTIQRTQQEDSAVYLCASSRRTGGYTDTQYFGPGTRLTVL.

This clonotype was seen a handful of times. V and J are TRBV6-5 and TRBJ1-5, with 8 bases that match TRBD1. The germline gives CDR1 MNHEY, CDR2 SVGAGI. V shed 2 bases, J shed 6 bases, and the junction held 3 bases outside the gene matches. This CDR3 spans 14 amino acids. As DNA, the CDR3 is TGTGCCAGCAGTTACCTGACAGGGGCTCAGCCCCAGCATTTT. This gives the protein CASSYLTGAQPQHF.

V gene TRBV28 combines with J gene TRBJ2-1; 7 bases fit TRBD2. CDR3 length: 14 amino acids. Losses at the gene ends were 3 bases for V and 7 bases for J; bases not matched to a gene: 6. Germline V lookup: CDR1 MDHEN, CDR2 SYDVKM. The CDR3 coding sequence is TGTGCCAGCAGTTTTGGACTAGAAACGAATGAGCAGTTCTTC. Translation gives CASSFGLETNEQFF.

The genes are TRBV7-2 and TRBJ2-2; TRBD2 is a possible D gene (6 bases). CDR1 SGHTA and CDR2 FQGNSA come from the germline V gene. This CDR3 comprises 15 residues. V was clipped by 2 bases and J by 6 bases, with 13 bases between them. The DNA for the CDR3 is TGTGCCAGCAGCTTAATCGGGGGATTCGCCGGGGAGCTGTTTTTT. Its protein product is CASSLIGGFAGELFF.

The V gene is TRBV11-2, the J gene TRBJ2-2; TRBD1 might be the D (6 bases). V was cut by 0 bases and J by 4 bases, with 15 bases left in between. CDR1 SGHAT and CDR2 FQNNGV come from the germline V gene. This CDR3 spans 17 amino acids. Written as DNA, the CDR3 is TGTGCCAGCAGCTTAGATCCCAGGGGCCTACGCACCGGGGAGCTGTTTTTT. It specifies CASSLDPRGLRTGELFF.

CDR3 sequence (DNA): TGCAGTGCTCTTGGTCACATGAACACTGAAGCTTTCTTT. It codes for CSALGHMNTEAFF. The chain uses TRBV20-1 and TRBJ1-1; D unclear. With 5 bases removed from V and 0 bases from J, the gap between germline ends came to 10 bases. This CDR3 region has 13 residues. CDR1 is DFQATT and CDR2 is SNEGSKA in the germline V gene (reference sequence).

The chain combines TRBV20-1 with TRBJ2-7; tentatively, D is TRBD1 (6 bases). Per the germline V gene, CDR1 is DFQATT and CDR2 is SNEGSKA (reference sequence). V lost 1 base to trimming and J lost 2 bases, with 12 bases between them. CDR3 size: 14 residues. DNA of the CDR3: TGCAGTGCTAGAGTAGAGGGGGTCCCCTACGAGCAGTACTTC. The encoded protein is CSARVEGVPYEQYF.

This clonotype was seen repeatedly, ten times or more. This chain uses TRBV5-1 with TRBJ2-7; TRBD1 is a possible D gene (5 bases). CDR1 and CDR2 from the germline V gene are SGHRS and YFSETQ. Trimming took 5 bases from V and 5 from J, leaving 11 bases between them. The CDR3 consists of 12 residues. The CDR3 spells CASRQGVNEQYF. CDR3 DNA: TGCGCCAGCAGGCAGGGCGTCAACGAGCAGTACTTC.

Concerning this clonotype: A read error may explain this, as a much larger clone is one base away. The CDR3 reads CSLSGKRATSIDTQYF. The CDR3 nucleotides are TGCAGTCTTAGCGGGAAAAGGGCAACTAGCATAGATACGCAGTATTTT. The V call is TRBV29-1, the J call TRBJ2-3, with 8 nucleotides matching TRBD2. The germline V gene encodes CDR1 SQVTM and CDR2 ANQGSEA. The CDR3 spans 16 residues.

The table lists this clonotype with a few counts. This chain links TRBV20-1 with TRBJ2-4; D possibly corresponds to TRBD1 (6 bases). V was trimmed by 4 bases and J by 2 bases, leaving 12 bases between them. Germline V gives CDR1 DFQATT, CDR2 SNEGSKA (reference sequence). CDR3 length: 14 residues. The CDR3 spells CSAIRQDSKNIQYF. The CDR3 region has the DNA TGCAGTGCTATTCGACAGGACTCCAAAAACATTCAGTACTTC.